This entry features one T cell receptor beta chain sequence. With 60 Vbeta and 13 Jbeta primers, the PCR was carried out. This table comes from immunoSEQ multiplex PCR, and its TCRdb copy is limited to in-frame clones, with some not included. The table lists about 55,000 clones, around three quarters of them singletons. The sample is drawn from a study of cytomegalovirus exposure and HLA in healthy donors. From germline, CDR1 is SGHAT and CDR2 FQNNGV. J lost 1 base, V lost 7 bases, and 4 bases had no gene match. The CDR3 consists of 16 residues. The sample comprised PBMCs. The chain carries TRBV11-2 and TRBJ2-2; 12 nucleotides match TRBD2. The sequence came from a female donor in good health and CMV-seronegative. In DNA form, the CDR3 reads TGTGCCAGCACCGGACTAGCGGGGCAGAACACCGGGGAGCTGTTTTTT. Translating gives CASTGLAGQNTGELFF.